The clone carrying this T cell receptor beta chain was found a few times. The sample is drawn from a study of identifying expanded T cells in peripheral blood. Only in-frame clones appear in the TCRdb table, and some are missing; sequencing was by immunoSEQ multiplex PCR. Among 120,000 or so clones listed, roughly 82% were seen once. The sequence was obtained from a person aged 18 to 75 in good health. Source material: blood.

The CDR3 here is CASSLPGQNYEQYF. DNA for the CDR3: TGTGCCAGCAGCTTGCCAGGACAGAACTACGAGCAGTACTTC. The chain uses TRBV5-4 and TRBJ2-7; a weak D match, TRBD1 (6 bases). Germline V gene data show CDR1 as SGHNT and CDR2 as YYREEE (reference sequence). The ends were cut back, 1 base at V and 3 bases at J, with 11 bases in the middle. The CDR3 sequence is 14 residues long.